This T cell receptor (beta chain) was identified during a study of blood T cell repertoires in COVID-19. Background on the study: Both acute and convalescent COVID-19 samples were obtained from the United States, Italy and Spain.

In Seattle, patients joined the study during active infection and were tracked longitudinally. As processed by the authors: Cell counts per sample came from amplifying reference gene primers. Some clones are missing from TCRdb's copy, which holds only in-frame ones; the method was immunoSEQ multiplex PCR. V and J calls and clone size are those listed in that table; D and trimming were worked out from the DNA. The sample shows about 370,000 clones, more than 70% of them seen only once. Germline CDR1 and CDR2: LNHDA and SQIVND (reference sequence). This CDR3 is 15 amino acids long. Trimming removed 3 bases from V and 2 bases from J; junction bases left unmatched: 3.

The TCR comes from a woman under 40 with COVID-19, enrolled during active disease. The V gene is TRBV19, the J gene TRBJ2-5; 10 bases map to TRBD2. Input material: peripheral blood. Written as DNA, the CDR3 is TGTGCCAGTAGTATGAGCGGGAGGGCTCAAGAGACCCAGTACTTC. Its protein is CASSMSGRAQETQYF.